These 13 T cell receptor beta chains originate from one sample sequenced in a study of CD8 T cells in ankylosing spondylitis. TCRdb itself ran the 5' RACE reads through MiXCR, one entry per CDR3 protein. This sample has around 250,000 distinct CDR3 sequences, with roughly a tenth found just once. The sequenced sample was blood, either unsorted or a sorted T cell fraction (not recorded which). The origin of the receptors is a male donor with ankylosing spondylitis or in good health (not recorded which).

This clonotype was seen many times. The rearrangement links TRBV5-1 to TRBJ2-1; maybe TRBD2 (6 bases). Germline values: CDR1 SGHRS, CDR2 YFSETQ. This CDR3 is 16 amino acids long. The V gene lost 0 bases and the J gene lost 6 bases, with 16 bases spanning the gap. The CDR3 DNA sequence: TGCGCCAGCAGCTTGGCCTTGGAGGTGCGGGGCAATGAGCAGTTCTTC. Protein product: CASSLALEVRGNEQFF.

This clonotype was seen at least ten times. The V call is TRBV9, the J call TRBJ2-1; the D gene is possibly TRBD2 (6 bases). CDR1 is SGDLS and CDR2 is YYNGEE in the germline V gene. V was shortened by 1 base and J by 0 bases, with 11 bases between the two germline ends. The CDR3 spans 16 residues. The CDR3 sequence is CASSVTPGSSYNEQFF. CDR3 DNA: TGTGCCAGCAGCGTAACCCCCGGGAGCTCCTACAATGAGCAGTTCTTC.

This clonotype was seen at least ten times. The rearrangement joins TRBV7-2 to TRBJ2-2, with D possibly matching TRBD2 (5 bases). CDR3 length: 16 residues. V gave up 2 bases and J gave up 4 bases, with 14 bases separating them. The V gene's germline CDR1 is SGHTA and CDR2 FQGNSA. Here the CDR3 DNA reads TGTGCCAGCAGCTTAATGGGTACGGGGTTCACCGGGGAGCTGTTTTTT. This sequence encodes CASSLMGTGFTGELFF.

This clonotype was seen ten or more times. This rearrangement joins TRBV7-6 to TRBJ2-2; D may be TRBD1 or TRBD2 (5 bases each). Looked up from germline, CDR1 is SGHVS and CDR2 is FNYEAQ. The CDR3 is 14 amino acids. The germline V and J ends were trimmed by 3 bases and 4 bases, with 9 bases remaining between them. The CDR3 DNA follows: TGTGCCAGCAGCTTCTCTGGGGGCACCGGGGAGCTGTTTTTT. Residues: CASSFSGGTGELFF.

CDR3 region: CASSPGQDPGYTF. Written as DNA, the CDR3 is TGCGCCAGCAGCCCCGGACAGGATCCTGGCTACACCTTC. The rearrangement links TRBV5-1 to TRBJ1-2; 7 bases fit TRBD1. Germline V gene data show CDR1 as SGHRS and CDR2 as YFSETQ. With 4 bases clipped from V and 7 bases from J, the junction kept 7 bases outside the gene matches. The CDR3 runs 13 residues.

In its sample, this clonotype was seen a few times. The J gene is TRBJ2-7, the V gene TRBV20-1; TRBD2 aligns across 8 bases. V was pared by 5 bases and J by 4 bases, with 10 bases of the junction left unmatched. The CDR3 is 14 amino acids. Germline values: CDR1 DFQATT, CDR2 SNEGSKA (reference sequence). The CDR3 loop reads CSAFKSGREYEQYF. For the CDR3, the DNA is TGCAGTGCTTTCAAAAGCGGGAGAGAGTACGAGCAGTACTTC.

This clonotype was detected a few times. This chain joins TRBV3-1 and TRBJ1-2, with D hard to call. Germline-derived CDR1 and CDR2 are LGHDT and YNNKEL (reference sequence). This CDR3 is built from 12 residues. V dropped 0 bases and J dropped 7 bases, with 6 bases sitting between them. The CDR3 region has the DNA TGTGCCAGCAGCCAAGATTGGAGTGGCTACACCTTC. Translation gives CASSQDWSGYTF.

The rearrangement uses TRBV28 and TRBJ2-2, with 7 bases lining up with TRBD1. The CDR3 totals 15 residues. Germline V lookup: CDR1 MDHEN, CDR2 SYDVKM. V lost 2 bases, J lost 5 bases, and 5 bases stayed unmatched. This CDR3 is CASSLAAGGTGELFF. The CDR3, as DNA: TGTGCCAGCAGTTTAGCGGCAGGGGGTACCGGGGAGCTGTTTTTT.

The sample holds many counts of this clonotype. V is TRBV12-3 or TRBV12-4 and J is TRBJ2-7; possible D gene TRBD1, 6 bases. V was clipped by 5 bases and J by 4 bases, with 9 bases between them. The CDR3 length is 12 residues. As DNA, the CDR3 is TGTGCCAGCAGTCCAGGGGTTTACGAGCAGTACTTC. This sequence encodes CASSPGVYEQYF.

This clonotype was detected many times. The rearrangement links TRBV7-3 to TRBJ2-1; a possible D gene is TRBD1 (6 bases). Germline V gives CDR1 SGHTA, CDR2 FQGTGA. This CDR3 has 14 residues. V shed 3 bases and J shed 5 bases, with 11 bases lying between them. The CDR3 spells CASSFGTPDNEQFF. Here the CDR3 DNA reads TGTGCCAGCAGCTTTGGGACACCCGACAATGAGCAGTTCTTC.

This clonotype appeared many times. The chain combines TRBV20-1 with TRBJ2-7; a weak D match, TRBD2 (5 bases). This CDR3 is built from 13 residues. V lost 3 bases and J lost 1, with 10 bases in between. Germline V gene sequence: CDR1 DFQATT, CDR2 SNEGSKA (reference sequence). Here the CDR3 reads CSASRESSYEQYF. The CDR3 DNA reads TGCAGTGCTAGTCGGGAATCTTCCTACGAGCAGTACTTC.

This clonotype was counted at least ten times. The genes are TRBV12-3 or TRBV12-4 and TRBJ2-5; possible D gene TRBD2, 7 bases. V gave up 5 bases and J gave up 6 bases, with 22 bases separating them. There are 16 residues in the CDR3. Written as DNA, the CDR3 is TGTGCCAGCAGTCCATCGTTAACGGGGGGCCAGCAGACCCAGTACTTC. Protein sequence: CASSPSLTGGQQTQYF.

This clonotype was observed many times. V gene TRBV18 combines with J gene TRBJ2-7, with 7 positions matching TRBD1. The germline gives CDR1 KGHSH, CDR2 LQKENI. V lost 3 bases, J lost 5 bases, and 7 bases stayed unmatched. The CDR3 loop spans 14 amino acids. The CDR3 is CASSPSRGFHEQYF. The CDR3 DNA reads TGTGCCAGCTCACCTTCCAGGGGGTTCCACGAGCAGTACTTC.